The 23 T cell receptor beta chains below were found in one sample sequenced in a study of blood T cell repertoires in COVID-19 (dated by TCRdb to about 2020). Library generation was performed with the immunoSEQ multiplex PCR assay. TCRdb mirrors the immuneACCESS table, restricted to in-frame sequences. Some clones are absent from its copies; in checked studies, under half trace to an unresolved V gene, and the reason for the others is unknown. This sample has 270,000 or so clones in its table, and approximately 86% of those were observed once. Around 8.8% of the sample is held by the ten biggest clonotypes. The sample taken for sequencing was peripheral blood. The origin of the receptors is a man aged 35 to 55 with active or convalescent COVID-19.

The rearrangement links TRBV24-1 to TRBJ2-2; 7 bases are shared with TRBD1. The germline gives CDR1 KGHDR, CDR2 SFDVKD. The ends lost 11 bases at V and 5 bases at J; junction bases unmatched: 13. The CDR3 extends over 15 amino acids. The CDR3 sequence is CAIGTGQMKTGELFF. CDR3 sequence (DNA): TGTGCCATCGGCACGGGACAGATGAAAACCGGGGAGCTGTTTTTT.

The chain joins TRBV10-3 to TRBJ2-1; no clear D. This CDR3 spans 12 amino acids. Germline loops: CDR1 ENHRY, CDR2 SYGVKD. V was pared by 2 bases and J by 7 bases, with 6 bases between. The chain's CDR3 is CAISEAGNEQFF. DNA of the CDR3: TGTGCCATCAGTGAGGCCGGGAATGAGCAGTTCTTC.

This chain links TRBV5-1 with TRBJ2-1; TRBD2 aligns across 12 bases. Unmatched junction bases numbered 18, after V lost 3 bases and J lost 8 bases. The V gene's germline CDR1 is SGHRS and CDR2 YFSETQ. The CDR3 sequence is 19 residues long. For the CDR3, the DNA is TGCGCCAGCAGCTCTACCGGGACTAGCGGGCCGGAGCCCCAATATGAGCAGTTCTTC. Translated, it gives CASSSTGTSGPEPQYEQFF.

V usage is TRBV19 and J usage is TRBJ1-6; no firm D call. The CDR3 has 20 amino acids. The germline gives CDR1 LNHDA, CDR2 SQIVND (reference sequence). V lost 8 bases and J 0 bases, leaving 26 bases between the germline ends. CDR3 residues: CASGESYGVSASSYNSPLHF. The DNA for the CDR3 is TGTGCCAGTGGAGAAAGTTACGGTGTCAGCGCGAGCTCCTATAATTCACCCCTCCACTTT.

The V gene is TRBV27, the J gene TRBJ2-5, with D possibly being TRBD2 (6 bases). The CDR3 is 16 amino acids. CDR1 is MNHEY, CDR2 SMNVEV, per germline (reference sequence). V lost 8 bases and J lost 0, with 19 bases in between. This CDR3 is CASRPAGPAHQETQYF. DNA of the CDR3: TGTGCCAGCCGTCCCGCGGGGCCAGCCCACCAAGAGACCCAGTACTTC.

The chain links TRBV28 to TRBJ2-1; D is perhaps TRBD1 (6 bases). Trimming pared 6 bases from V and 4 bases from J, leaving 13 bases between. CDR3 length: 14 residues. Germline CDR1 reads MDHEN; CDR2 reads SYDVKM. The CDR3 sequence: CASSTARGYNEQFF. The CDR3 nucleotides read TGTGCCAGCAGCACAGCAAGGGGGTACAATGAGCAGTTCTTC.

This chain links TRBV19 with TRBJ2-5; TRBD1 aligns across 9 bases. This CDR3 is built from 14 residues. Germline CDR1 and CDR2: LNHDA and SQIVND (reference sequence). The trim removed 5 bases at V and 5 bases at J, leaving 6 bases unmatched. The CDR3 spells CASSAGQGWETQYF. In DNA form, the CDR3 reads TGTGCCAGTAGTGCCGGACAGGGGTGGGAGACCCAGTACTTC.

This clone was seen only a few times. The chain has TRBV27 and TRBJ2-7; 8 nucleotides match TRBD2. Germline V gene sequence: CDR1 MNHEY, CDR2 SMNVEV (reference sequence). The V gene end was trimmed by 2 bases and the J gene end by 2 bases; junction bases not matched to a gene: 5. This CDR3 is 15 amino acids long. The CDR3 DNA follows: TGTGCCAGCAGTTTAAGACCGGGACTAGCCTACGAGCAGTACTTC. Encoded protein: CASSLRPGLAYEQYF.

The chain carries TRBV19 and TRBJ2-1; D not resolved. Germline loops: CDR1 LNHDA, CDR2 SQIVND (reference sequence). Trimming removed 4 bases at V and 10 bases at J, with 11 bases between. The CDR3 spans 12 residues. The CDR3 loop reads CASSRSGREQFF. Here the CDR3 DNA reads TGTGCCAGTAGTAGGAGTGGTCGAGAGCAGTTCTTC.

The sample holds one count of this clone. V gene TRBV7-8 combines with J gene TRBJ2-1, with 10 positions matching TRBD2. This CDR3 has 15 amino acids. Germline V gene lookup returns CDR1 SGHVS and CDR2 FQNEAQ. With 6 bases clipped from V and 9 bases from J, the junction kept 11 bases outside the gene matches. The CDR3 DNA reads TGTGCCAGCAGAGGGGGGGCACTAGCGGGATCTGAGCAGTTCTTC. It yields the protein CASRGGALAGSEQFF.

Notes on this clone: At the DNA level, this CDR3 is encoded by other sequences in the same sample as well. The CDR3 loop is CASSPTGTANTEAFF. The CDR3 region has the DNA TGTGCCAGCAGCCCTACCGGGACAGCCAACACTGAAGCTTTCTTT. The chain couples TRBV14 to TRBJ1-1, with TRBD1 identical over 7 bases. V shed 4 bases, J shed 2 bases, and the junction held 7 bases outside the gene matches. CDR1 SGHDN and CDR2 FVKESK come from the germline V gene. The CDR3 extends over 15 amino acids.

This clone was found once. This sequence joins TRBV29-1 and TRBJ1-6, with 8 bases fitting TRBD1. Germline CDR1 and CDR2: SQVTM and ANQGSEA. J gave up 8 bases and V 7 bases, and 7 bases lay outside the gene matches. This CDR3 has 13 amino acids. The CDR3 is CSASDREDSPLHF. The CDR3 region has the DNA TGCAGCGCATCGGACAGGGAGGATTCACCCCTCCACTTT.

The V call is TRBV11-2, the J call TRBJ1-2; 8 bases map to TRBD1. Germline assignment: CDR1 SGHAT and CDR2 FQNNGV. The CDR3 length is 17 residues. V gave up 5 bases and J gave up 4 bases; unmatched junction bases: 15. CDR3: CASSPEVSRGRLYGYTF. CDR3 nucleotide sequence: TGTGCCAGCAGCCCTGAGGTCTCCAGGGGGCGTCTCTATGGCTACACCTTC.

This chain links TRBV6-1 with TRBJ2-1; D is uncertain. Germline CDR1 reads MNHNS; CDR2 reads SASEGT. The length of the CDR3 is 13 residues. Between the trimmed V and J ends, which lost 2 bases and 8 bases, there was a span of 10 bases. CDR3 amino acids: CASSELPRDEQFF. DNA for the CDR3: TGTGCCAGCAGTGAACTTCCCCGGGATGAGCAGTTCTTC.

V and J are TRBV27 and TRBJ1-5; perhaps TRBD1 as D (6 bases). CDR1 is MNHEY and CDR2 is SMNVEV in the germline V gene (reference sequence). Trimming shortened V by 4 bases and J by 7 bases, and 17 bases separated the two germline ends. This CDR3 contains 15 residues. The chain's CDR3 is CASSSTSGVLQPQHF. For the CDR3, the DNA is TGTGCCAGCAGTTCCACCTCAGGGGTACTCCAGCCCCAGCATTTT.

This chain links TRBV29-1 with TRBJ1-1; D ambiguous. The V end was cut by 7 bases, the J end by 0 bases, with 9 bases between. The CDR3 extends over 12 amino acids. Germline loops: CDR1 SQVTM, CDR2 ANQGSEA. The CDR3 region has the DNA TGCAGCGGCTCTACCATGAACACTGAAGCTTTCTTT. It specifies CSGSTMNTEAFF.

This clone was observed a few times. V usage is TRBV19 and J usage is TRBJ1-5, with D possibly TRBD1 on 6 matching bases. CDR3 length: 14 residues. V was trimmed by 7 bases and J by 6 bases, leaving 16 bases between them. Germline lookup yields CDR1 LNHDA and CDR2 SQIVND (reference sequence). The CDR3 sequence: CASIQQGSGQPQHF. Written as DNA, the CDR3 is TGTGCCAGTATCCAACAGGGATCGGGTCAGCCCCAGCATTTT.

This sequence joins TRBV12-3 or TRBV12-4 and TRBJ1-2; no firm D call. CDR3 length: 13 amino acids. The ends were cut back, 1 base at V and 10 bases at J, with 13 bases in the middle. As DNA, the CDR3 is TGTGCCAGCAGTTTAGGGCGTGGAGGTGTCTACACCTTC. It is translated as CASSLGRGGVYTF.

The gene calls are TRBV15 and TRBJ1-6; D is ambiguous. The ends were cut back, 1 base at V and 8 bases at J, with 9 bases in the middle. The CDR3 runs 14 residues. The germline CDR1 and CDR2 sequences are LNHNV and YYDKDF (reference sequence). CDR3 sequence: CATSRVIPDSPLHF. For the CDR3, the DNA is TGTGCCACCAGCAGAGTAATTCCGGATTCACCCCTCCACTTT.

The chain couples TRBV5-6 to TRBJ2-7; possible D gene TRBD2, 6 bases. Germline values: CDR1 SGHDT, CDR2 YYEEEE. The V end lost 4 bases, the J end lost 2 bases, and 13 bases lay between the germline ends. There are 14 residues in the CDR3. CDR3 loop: CASSLSWGAYEQYF. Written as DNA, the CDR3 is TGTGCCAGCAGCCTTTCTTGGGGGGCCTACGAGCAGTACTTC.

The CDR3 protein is CASSLEFSSRETQYF. In DNA, the CDR3 is TGTGCCAGCAGCTTAGAATTCTCTAGCCGGGAGACCCAGTACTTC. The V and J genes are TRBV11-2 and TRBJ2-5, with D perhaps matching TRBD2 (5 bases). This CDR3 region has 15 residues. Germline assignment: CDR1 SGHAT and CDR2 FQNNGV. Trimming took 0 bases from V and 5 from J, leaving 13 bases between them.

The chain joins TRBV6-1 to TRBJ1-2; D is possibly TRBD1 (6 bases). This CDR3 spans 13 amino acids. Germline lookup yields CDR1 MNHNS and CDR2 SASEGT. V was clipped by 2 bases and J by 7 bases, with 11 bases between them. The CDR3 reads CASSEQGQIGYTF. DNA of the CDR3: TGTGCCAGCAGTGAACAAGGACAGATTGGCTACACCTTC.

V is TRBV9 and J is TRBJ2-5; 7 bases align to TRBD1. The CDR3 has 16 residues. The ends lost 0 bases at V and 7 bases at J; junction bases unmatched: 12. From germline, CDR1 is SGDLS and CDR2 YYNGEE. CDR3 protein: CASSVAGTARGGTQYF. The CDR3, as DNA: TGTGCCAGCAGCGTAGCGGGGACAGCCCGAGGAGGGACCCAGTACTTC.